This T cell receptor beta chain is drawn from a study of blood T cell repertoires in COVID-19. Per germline, CDR1 SGHAT and CDR2 FQNNGV. This CDR3 region has 15 residues. V gave up 2 bases and J gave up 2 bases, with 12 bases separating them. TCRdb keeps only in-frame clones here, not all; method: immunoSEQ multiplex PCR. Here the sample spans 200,000 to 250,000 clones, 88% being singletons. This clonotype originated in a young man with active or convalescent COVID-19. The sequenced sample consisted of peripheral blood. This chain links TRBV11-2 with TRBJ1-1, with D maybe TRBD1 (5 bases). CDR3 nucleotide sequence: TGTGCCAGCAGCTTACTTGGGGGGGTCAACACTGAAGCTTTCTTT. Translation gives CASSLLGGVNTEAFF.